This T cell receptor (beta chain) was profiled in a study of T cells in Graves' hyperthyroidism and ophthalmopathy. Germline assignment: CDR1 SEHNR and CDR2 FQNEAQ (reference sequence). Losses at the gene ends were 2 bases for V and 7 bases for J; bases not matched to a gene: 10. CDR3 size: 15 residues. With duration under 3 months, ophthalmopathy was active: Clinical Activity Score at least 3, NOSPECS at least 4. Lactation, pregnancy, other autoimmune disease or uncontrolled infection excluded patients. Using RNA transcripts as the source, TCR beta CDR3 regions were amplified. RT-PCR in the first round (using the HTBI primer set) targeted the TCR CDR3. TCRdb itself ran the multiplex PCR reads through MiXCR, one entry per CDR3 protein. The sample lists a few hundred thousand distinct CDR3 sequences; roughly 13% were seen once.

The receptor comes from a middle-aged woman with Graves' ophthalmopathy. The rearrangement uses TRBV7-9 and TRBJ2-7; 8 positions agree with TRBD1. The source material was blood. The CDR3 is CASSLPGGTGLEQYF. The CDR3 DNA reads as TGTGCCAGCAGCTTACCAGGCGGGACAGGTCTTGAGCAGTACTTC.